Shown below are 7 T cell receptor beta chains from a single sample sequenced in a study of post-analysis software for immune sequencing data (dated by TCRdb to the mid-2010s). General study outcomes and caveats: Significantly higher frequencies in patients than in controls were found for about 5 TRBV segments, including TRBV5-6, TRBV5-1 and TRBV20-1.

Libraries came from PCR. This sample was sequenced with an Illumina HiSeq 2500. To reduce PCR and sequencing biases, unique molecular identifiers were built into the TCR beta cDNA libraries. TCRdb trimmed public reads at Q25 via fastp, called clones via MiXCR and kept in-frame beta chains. Identical CDR3 proteins give one entry, which carries the most common genes and DNA. The sample includes 150,000 to 200,000 distinct CDR3 sequences, with about 32% observed a single time. The top ten clonotypes cover roughly 1.6% of the sample. Their antigens remain unidentified. Sample: blood. Source of these receptors: a girl under 18 with multiple sclerosis.

At least ten counts were recorded for this clonotype. This sequence joins TRBV12-3 or TRBV12-4 and TRBJ2-3; no definite D call. The V end was cut by 8 bases, the J end by 4 bases, with 10 bases between. The CDR3 length is 12 residues. The CDR3 loop is CASSSLADTQYF. CDR3 nucleotides: TGTGCCAGCTCAAGTCTTGCAGATACGCAGTATTTT.

This clonotype came up many times. This rearrangement joins TRBV5-1 to TRBJ2-7, with 11 bases fitting TRBD2. Trimming took 5 bases from V and 3 from J; bases not matched to a gene: 4. Germline values: CDR1 SGHRS, CDR2 YFSETQ. This CDR3 comprises 14 residues. CDR3 bases: TGCGCCAGCAGGCCCGGACTAGCGGGCTACGAGCAGTACTTC. Its protein is CASRPGLAGYEQYF.

This clonotype was observed a few times. The chain uses TRBV5-1 and TRBJ2-4; possibly TRBD2 for D (5 bases). Germline loops: CDR1 SGHRS, CDR2 YFSETQ. Between the trimmed V and J ends, which lost 5 bases and 2 bases, there was a span of 23 bases. This CDR3 region has 18 residues. In DNA, the CDR3 is TGCGCCAGCAGTCTTTTATTTATGGGAGTAGGATCCAAAAACATTCAGTACTTC. Its protein product is CASSLLFMGVGSKNIQYF.

The rearrangement uses TRBV6-2 or TRBV6-3 and TRBJ1-4, with no clear D. The CDR3 totals 14 residues. Germline-derived CDR1 and CDR2 are MNHEY and SVGEGT. Trimming removed 6 bases from V and 7 bases from J, with 15 bases in between. The CDR3 is CASRAARVVEKLFF. In DNA form, the CDR3 reads TGTGCCAGCAGGGCAGCCCGGGTGGTTGAAAAACTGTTTTTT.

This clonotype was recorded a few times. This sequence joins TRBV29-1 and TRBJ1-1, with a possible D match to TRBD1 (5 bases). The germline CDR1 and CDR2 sequences are SQVTM and ANQGSEA. V gave up 7 bases and J gave up 4 bases, with 13 bases separating them. This CDR3 comprises 12 residues. The chain's CDR3 is CSGGVLATEAFF. DNA of the CDR3: TGCAGCGGGGGGGTATTGGCCACTGAAGCTTTCTTT. The full variable domain, its missing parts supplied by reference TRBV29-1 and TRBJ1-1, is SAVISQKPSRDICQRGTSLTIQCQVDSQVTMMFWYRQQPGQSLTLIATANQGSEATYESGFVIDKFPISRPNLTFSTLTVSNMSPEDSSIYLCSGGVLATEAFFGQGTRLTVV.

The rearrangement uses TRBV12-3 or TRBV12-4 and TRBJ1-2; D is unclear. The CDR3 is 15 amino acids. Trimming pared 3 bases from V and 5 bases from J, leaving 16 bases between. The CDR3 region is CASSFSVQVGYGYTF. The CDR3 nucleotides are TGTGCCAGCAGTTTCAGTGTCCAGGTTGGGTATGGCTACACCTTC.

This clonotype was seen only a few times. This chain connects TRBV7-2 to TRBJ2-1; D is unresolved. There are 11 residues in the CDR3. The germline V and J ends were trimmed by 4 bases and 10 bases, with 8 bases remaining between them. CDR1 is SGHTA and CDR2 is FQGNSA in the germline V gene. CDR3 sequence (DNA): TGTGCCAGCAGCTCAATCTACGAGCAGTTCTTC. It encodes CASSSIYEQFF.